A selection of T cell receptor beta chains follows, all from one sample in a study of blood T cell repertoires in COVID-19. The assay was immunoSEQ multiplex PCR, and TCRdb's table has in-frame clones only and misses some. The sample yields some 80,000 clones, around 77% seen once. The sample was peripheral blood. These receptors were collected from a human donor in a cohort sampled during active COVID-19. Each CDR3 is given with its conserved first and last residue. Fields, in order: D gene, V gene, clone size, J gene, CDR3 DNA, CDR3 protein. D genes are given only for firm matches. Some rows have no size entry. The others give once, few or many, or a class for an expanded clone.

-,TRBV6-5,-,TRBJ1-1,TGTGCCAGCACCCGTAGGAACACTGAAGCTTTCTTT,CASTRRNTEAFF
-,TRBV7-2,-,TRBJ1-5,TGTGCCAGCAGCGCCACAACAGGAAAATATAGCAATCAGCCCCAGCATTTT,CASSATTGKYSNQPQHF
TRBD1,TRBV10-3,-,TRBJ2-5,TGTGCCATCAGTGCTAACAGGGGGCTGAGTGGAGAGACCCAGTACTTC,CAISANRGLSGETQYF
-,TRBV7-9,-,TRBJ1-2,TGTGCCAGCGAAGGGACACCCGGAAGGAGAGGCTACACCTTC,CASEGTPGRRGYTF
TRBD1,TRBV30,-,TRBJ1-4,TGTGCCTTTGACAGGGGCTTAAATGAAAAACTGTTTTTT,CAFDRGLNEKLFF
-,TRBV9,few,TRBJ1-6,TGTGCCAGCAGCGTAGTAAATGGGGGCACCCTCCACTTT,CASSVVNGGTLHF
-,TRBV28,few,TRBJ1-5,TGTGCCAGCAGATATCAAGGGGGAGGGAATCAGCCCCAGCATTTT,CASRYQGGGNQPQHF
TRBD1,TRBV18,once,TRBJ1-1,TGTGCCAGCTCACCTTTGGGACAGGGGAGTTCCATGAACACTGAAGCTTTCTTT,CASSPLGQGSSMNTEAFF
-,TRBV2,-,TRBJ1-1,TGTGCCAGCAGGAAACAGGTGAACACTGAAGCTTTCTTT,CASRKQVNTEAFF
-,TRBV12-5,-,TRBJ1-4,TGTGCTAGTGGTCTCCGAGGGGGTGATGAAAAACTGTTTTTT,CASGLRGGDEKLFF
TRBD1,TRBV6-5,few,TRBJ1-1,TGTGCCAGCACCAGACAGGGCAACACTGAAGCTTTCTTT,CASTRQGNTEAFF
-,TRBV4-2,-,TRBJ2-2,TGTGCCAGCAGCCAAGTGTTCAAGCGGCGGGGAACCGGGGAGCTGTTTTTT,CASSQVFKRRGTGELFF
TRBD1,TRBV6-6,-,TRBJ1-2,TGTGCCAGCAGTTACTCGACAGGGCCTTATGGCTACACCTTC,CASSYSTGPYGYTF
-,TRBV9,-,TRBJ2-7,TGTGCCAGCAGCGTAGGATCAGGGAAGGTTTACGAGCAGTACTTC,CASSVGSGKVYEQYF
TRBD1,TRBV5-1,few,TRBJ2-7,TGCGCCAGCAGCCCCACCGGGACAGCCTACGAGCAGTACTTC,CASSPTGTAYEQYF
-,TRBV18,few,TRBJ1-1,TGTGCCAGCTCACCCACAGGCGGGGGGGGTGAAGCTTTCTTT,CASSPTGGGGEAFF
TRBD1,TRBV5-5,-,TRBJ1-1,TGTGCCAGCAGCTTCCCAGGGGGTGGTGAAGCTTTCTTT,CASSFPGGGEAFF
-,TRBV5-1,-,TRBJ2-1,TGCGCCAGCAGCTCACGACAGGTCGGAAAACTAAACAATGAGCAGTTCTTC,CASSSRQVGKLNNEQFF
-,TRBV6-5,-,TRBJ1-1,TGTGCCAGCAACCTTGTGTCCGGGGGTCGGACTGAAGCTTTCTTT,CASNLVSGGRTEAFF
-,TRBV3-1/TRBV3-2,-,TRBJ1-2,TGTGCCAGCAGCCCAGGGGACGGCACCTATGGCTACACCTTC,CASSPGDGTYGYTF
-,TRBV7-2,-,TRBJ2-7,TGTGCCAGCAGCTTAGCGCGGAGTGCGGGGCCGTACTTC,CASSLARSAGPYF
TRBD1,TRBV6-1,-,TRBJ1-1,TGTGCCAGCAGTGAATATCCCGGACAGGGTGGGAGAAACACTGAAGCTTTCTTT,CASSEYPGQGGRNTEAFF
TRBD1,TRBV6-5,few,TRBJ2-5,TGTGCCAGCACCCCACAGGGGTTTGAGACCCAGTACTTC,CASTPQGFETQYF
-,TRBV10-2,-,TRBJ1-2,TGCGCCAGCAGTGAAAGGGGCCCCTATGGCTACACCTTC,CASSERGPYGYTF
-,TRBV30,-,TRBJ2-3,TGTGCCTGGAGTTCAGTGGATACGCAGTATTTT,CAWSSVDTQYF
-,TRBV9,-,TRBJ2-5,TGTGCCAGCAGCGTTGACGGCGGGGAGACCCAGTACTTC,CASSVDGGETQYF
-,TRBV5-6,-,TRBJ1-4,TGTGCCAGCAGCAGAGGGGGAGTTAATGAAAAACTGTTTTTT,CASSRGGVNEKLFF
-,TRBV6-2/TRBV6-3,-,TRBJ2-3,TGTGCCAGCAGTCATCCCCCAACAGGGCACGGCAGTACAGATACGCAGTATTTT,CASSHPPTGHGSTDTQYF
TRBD1,TRBV2,-,TRBJ1-6,TGTGCCACTGAACCGGGACAGGGGCAGCGGAATTCACCCCTCCACTTT,CATEPGQGQRNSPLHF
-,TRBV9,-,TRBJ1-2,TGTGCCAGCAGCCCCGGCGGGCGCCCCTCTAACTATGGCTACACCTTC,CASSPGGRPSNYGYTF
-,TRBV2,-,TRBJ1-3,TGTGCCAGCAGTATTTCTCCGGACATTAGCTCTGGAAACACCATATATTTT,CASSISPDISSGNTIYF
TRBD1,TRBV7-9,-,TRBJ1-5,TGTGCCAGCAGCTGGGGGACAGGGGAGAATCAGCCCCAGCATTTT,CASSWGTGENQPQHF
-,TRBV6-5,-,TRBJ1-1,TGTGCCAGCAGTTACAAGTACAGTTTCCCTGAAGCTTTCTTT,CASSYKYSFPEAFF
TRBD1,TRBV5-1,-,TRBJ2-7,TGCGCCAGCAAGTCCGGGACAGGGCACTACGAGCAGTACTTC,CASKSGTGHYEQYF
-,TRBV12-3/TRBV12-4,-,TRBJ1-1,TGTGCCAGCAGTAAAGGCAGGGAACCTGAAGCTTTCTTT,CASSKGREPEAFF
-,TRBV19,-,TRBJ2-1,TGTGCCAGTAGTACTCACGGACAGTCTCTTGAGCAGTTCTTC,CASSTHGQSLEQFF
-,TRBV5-6,once,TRBJ1-4,TGTGCCAGCAGCTTGGTTCAGGGTCTAGGTGAAAAACTGTTTTTT,CASSLVQGLGEKLFF
TRBD1,TRBV28,-,TRBJ1-5,TGTGCCAGCAGAGGACAGGGGGCGAGTCAGCCCCAGCATTTT,CASRGQGASQPQHF
-,TRBV2,-,TRBJ1-1,TGTGCCAGCAGTGAAGCCCGGGGGAACACTGAAGCTTTCTTT,CASSEARGNTEAFF